Described below is a single T cell receptor (beta chain) sequence and its context. The data were produced by immunoSEQ multiplex PCR, yet TCRdb's version contains in-frame clones alone and is incomplete. The sample has 240,000 or so clones, 70% to 85% seen once. Trimming left V 2 bases short and J 4 bases short, with 11 bases between. The CDR3 sequence is 14 residues long. Looked up from germline, CDR1 is LNHDA and CDR2 is SQIVND (reference sequence). The source of the sample is a study of blood T cell repertoires in COVID-19. Across the whole study: Samples came from the United States, Italy and Spain, spanning acute and convalescent COVID-19. Sample material is recorded as cDNA or gDNA derived from T cells, B-cell-depleted T cells, or PBMCs.

This clonotype originated in a woman of 80 years or more with acute or convalescent COVID-19. This rearrangement joins TRBV19 to TRBJ1-1; D unresolved. The material sequenced was peripheral blood. CDR3: CASSIRERTTEAFF. The CDR3 DNA reads as TGTGCCAGTAGTATACGGGAACGGACCACTGAAGCTTTCTTT.